These T cell receptor beta chains were read from a single sample in a study of blood T cell repertoires in COVID-19. Clones were read by immunoSEQ multiplex PCR, and TCRdb kept only the in-frame ones, dropping some. The sample lists tens of thousands of clones, about 80% occurring once. The sequenced material came from peripheral blood. Receptors originate from a woman between 70 and 85 years old with acute or convalescent COVID-19. The CDR3 runs from the conserved cysteine through the conserved F or W. The order of the fields is V gene, J gene, CDR3 protein.

TRBV23-1	TRBJ1-2	CASSQRQGDGYTF
TRBV11-1	TRBJ2-5	CASSPGTANFETQYF
TRBV3-1/TRBV3-2	TRBJ1-1	CASSQESQGIMNTEAFF
TRBV6-1	TRBJ2-1	CASSDGRGGWNEQFF
TRBV19	TRBJ1-1	CASSMTGGAVNTEAFF
TRBV4-3	TRBJ2-3	CASSLLRYGTDTQYF
TRBV2	TRBJ2-7	CASSELSFTYEQYF
TRBV9	TRBJ2-5	CASSPGDRGQETQYF
TRBV9	TRBJ2-2	CASSAIGGPGRAGELFF
TRBV11-1	TRBJ2-5	CASSEMDRAVETQYF